The next 26 T cell receptor beta chains were all read from a single sample in a study of early stage breast cancer tumors (dated by TCRdb to about 2017). Libraries came from the immunoSEQ multiplex PCR assay. This is the immuneACCESS table as TCRdb keeps it, with only in-frame sequences that have V and J called. A part of the clones is gone; compared with another copy, unresolved V genes explain less than half, and the rest is unexplained. The sample table records tens of thousands of clones; approximately 80% of these occur just once. Jointly, the top ten make up 3% to 3.5% of the sample. Sequencing was performed on blood. Receptor source: a person aged 55 to 69 with breast cancer.

The DNA of the CDR3 is TGTGCCAGCAGCCTCCGACAGGCCAGGGGCGCAACTAATGAAAAACTGTTTTTT. As protein: CASSLRQARGATNEKLFF. The chain has TRBV7-2 and TRBJ1-4; D is perhaps TRBD1 (6 bases). Germline V gives CDR1 SGHTA, CDR2 FQGNSA. The length of the CDR3 is 18 residues. Trimming pared 5 bases from V and 0 bases from J, leaving 19 bases between.

The rearrangement joins TRBV19 to TRBJ2-2; TRBD1 matches at 8 bases. This CDR3 spans 15 amino acids. The V segment lost 6 bases and the J segment 6 bases; nucleotides outside the gene matches: 9. Germline CDR1 reads LNHDA; CDR2 reads SQIVND (reference sequence). The CDR3 sequence is CASRPQGVKAGELFF. CDR3 DNA: TGTGCCAGTAGGCCACAGGGGGTAAAGGCCGGGGAGCTGTTTTTT.

The J gene is TRBJ2-7, the V gene TRBV19; D not certain. The germline V gene encodes CDR1 LNHDA and CDR2 SQIVND (reference sequence). Trimming removed 3 bases from V and 1 base from J, with 10 bases in between. The CDR3 extends over 14 amino acids. DNA of the CDR3: TGTGCCAGTAGTATGGTGCACCCGTCCTACGAGCAGTACTTC. Translating gives CASSMVHPSYEQYF.

Here the CDR3 DNA reads TGTGCCAGCTCAGGGGTGGTGTCTGGGGCCAACGTCCTGACTTTC. As protein: CASSGVVSGANVLTF. The J gene is TRBJ2-6, the V gene TRBV18; D is uncertain. The V end lost 5 bases, the J end lost 1 base, and 9 bases lay between the germline ends. This CDR3 contains 15 residues. CDR1 and CDR2 from the germline V gene are KGHSH and LQKENI.

The V gene is TRBV19, the J gene TRBJ2-3; the D gene is possibly TRBD2 (6 bases). V was trimmed by 0 bases and J by 5 bases, leaving 12 bases between them. The germline CDR1 and CDR2 sequences are LNHDA and SQIVND (reference sequence). There are 15 residues in the CDR3. This CDR3 reads CASSIDGGIEDTQYF. The CDR3 DNA follows: TGTGCCAGTAGTATAGATGGGGGGATCGAAGATACGCAGTATTTT.

The rearrangement uses TRBV7-2 and TRBJ1-2, with unresolved D. The CDR3 spans 13 residues. V dropped 6 bases and J dropped 7 bases, with 15 bases sitting between them. Germline CDR1 and CDR2: SGHTA and FQGNSA. CDR3 DNA sequence: TGTGCCAGCAGGCCGCTATCGGAGTCTGGCTACACCTTC. This gives the protein CASRPLSESGYTF.

The chain couples TRBV2 to TRBJ2-1; 10 bases map to TRBD2. V dropped 5 bases and J dropped 5; count of bases not matched to a gene: 6. Germline V gene data show CDR1 as SNHLY and CDR2 as FYNNEI. The CDR3 runs 15 residues. CDR3 in amino acids: CASSSEREGDNEQFF. CDR3 DNA: TGTGCCAGCAGTTCCGAGCGGGAGGGGGACAATGAGCAGTTCTTC. Full variable domain (missing parts from reference TRBV2 and TRBJ2-1): EPEVTQTPSHQVTQMGQEVILRCVPISNHLYFYWYRQILGQKVEFLVSFYNNEISEKSEIFDDQFSVERPDGSNFTLKIRSTKLEDSAMYFCASSSEREGDNEQFFGPGTRLTVL.

This rearrangement joins TRBV6-1 to TRBJ1-5; D is unclear. Trimming pared 1 base from V and 0 bases from J, leaving 7 bases between. This CDR3 is built from 15 residues. From germline, CDR1 is MNHNS and CDR2 SASEGT. The CDR3 sequence is CASSEGSYSNQPQHF. The CDR3 DNA follows: TGTGCCAGCAGTGAAGGCTCGTATAGCAATCAGCCCCAGCATTTT.

The chain combines TRBV7-3 with TRBJ2-1, with 8 bases aligning to TRBD1. The V and J ends lost 5 bases and 1 base, in that order; junction bases with no gene match: 4. This CDR3 has 15 residues. CDR1 is SGHTA, CDR2 FQGTGA, per germline. This CDR3 is CASSVDRGSYNEQFF. In nucleotides, the CDR3 is TGTGCCAGCAGCGTAGACAGGGGTTCCTACAATGAGCAGTTCTTC.

Details on this clone: A read error may account for a junction end that differs from germline. This sequence joins TRBV27 and TRBJ1-1; 7 bases line up with TRBD1. CDR1 and CDR2 (germline): MNHEY, SMNVEV (reference sequence). CDR3 length: 14 residues. In DNA, the CDR3 is TGTGCCAGCGGTTACAGGGGTGGGAACACTGAATCTTTCTTT. Its protein is CASGYRGGNTESFF.

This sequence joins TRBV18 and TRBJ2-5; tentative D call: TRBD1 (5 bases). This CDR3 has 14 residues. Germline CDR1 is KGHSH and CDR2 is LQKENI. V was cut by 6 bases and J by 7 bases, with 18 bases left in between. CDR3 amino acids: CASSPLQEMGTQYF. The CDR3, as DNA: TGTGCCAGCTCTCCTCTACAGGAAATGGGGACCCAGTACTTC.

V gene TRBV7-3 combines with J gene TRBJ2-1, with D unclear. V lost 5 bases and J lost 6, with 14 bases in between. This CDR3 is built from 14 residues. The germline V gene encodes CDR1 SGHTA and CDR2 FQGTGA. In DNA, the CDR3 is TGTGCCAGCAGCCCTACAGAGAAGACCAATGAGCAGTTCTTC. As protein: CASSPTEKTNEQFF.

The V and J genes are TRBV7-6 and TRBJ2-1; unclear D gene. Deletions cut 0 bases from V and 3 bases from J, with 6 bases between. Germline loops: CDR1 SGHVS, CDR2 FNYEAQ. This CDR3 spans 14 amino acids. The CDR3 bases are TGTGCCAGCAGCTTAGCCCTGAACTACAATGAGCAGTTCTTC. Translating it yields CASSLALNYNEQFF.

The chain links TRBV9 to TRBJ2-2, with unresolved D. CDR1 and CDR2 from the germline V gene are SGDLS and YYNGEE. V was trimmed by 0 bases and J by 4 bases, leaving 1 base between them. The CDR3 totals 12 residues. The CDR3 DNA follows: TGTGCCAGCAGCGTAGGCACCGGGGAGCTGTTTTTT. Encoded protein: CASSVGTGELFF.

The chain combines TRBV30 with TRBJ1-5; D gene ambiguous. V dropped 2 bases and J dropped 3 bases, with 8 bases sitting between them. Looked up from germline, CDR1 is GTSNPN and CDR2 is SVGIG (reference sequence). This CDR3 is 13 amino acids long. The chain's CDR3 is CAWSNRNNQPQHF. The CDR3 DNA follows: TGTGCCTGGAGTAACAGAAACAATCAGCCCCAGCATTTT.

The J gene is TRBJ1-1, the V gene TRBV5-4, with a possible D match to TRBD1 (6 bases). Germline CDR1 reads SGHNT; CDR2 reads YYREEE (reference sequence). V was cut by 3 bases and J by 0 bases, with 18 bases left in between. The CDR3 covers 17 residues. Here the CDR3 DNA reads TGTGCCAGCAGCTGGACTTTCGGGACAACGATGAACACTGAAGCTTTCTTT. It codes for CASSWTFGTTMNTEAFF. Filled out from reference TRBV5-4 and TRBJ1-1, the complete variable domain reads ETGVTQSPTHLIKTRGQQVTLRCSSQSGHNTVSWYQQALGQGPQFIFQYYREEENGRGNFPPRFSGLQFPNYSSELNVNALELDDSALYLCASSWTFGTTMNTEAFFGQGTRLTVV.

V gene TRBV11-3 combines with J gene TRBJ2-3; either TRBD1 or TRBD2 may fit D (5 bases each). This CDR3 region has 14 residues. Germline V gene data show CDR1 as SGHNT and CDR2 as YENEEA. The ends were cut back, 6 bases at V and 3 bases at J, with 13 bases in the middle. For the CDR3, the DNA is TGTGCCAGCAGAAGAGGGGAGACGACAGATACGCAGTATTTT. Amino acids: CASRRGETTDTQYF.

The genes are TRBV6-5 and TRBJ2-1, with D possibly TRBD1 on 6 matching bases. The germline CDR1 and CDR2 sequences are MNHEY and SVGAGI. CDR3 length equals 13 residues. V lost 5 bases and J 1 base, leaving 6 bases between the germline ends. The CDR3 sequence: CASSTGSYNEQFF. CDR3 coding DNA: TGTGCCAGCAGTACAGGGTCCTACAATGAGCAGTTCTTC.

The V call is TRBV9, the J call TRBJ1-1; TRBD1 matches at 9 bases. Germline values: CDR1 SGDLS, CDR2 YYNGEE. With 4 bases clipped from V and 3 bases from J, the junction kept 4 bases outside the gene matches. There are 14 residues in the CDR3. The CDR3 region has the DNA TGTGCCAGCAGCCGGACAGGGGCCTACACTGAAGCTTTCTTT. Amino acid sequence: CASSRTGAYTEAFF.

This chain connects TRBV30 to TRBJ1-5; D not certain. The CDR3 is made up of 15 amino acids. Deletions cut 2 bases from V and 0 bases from J, with 11 bases between. The germline CDR1 and CDR2 sequences are GTSNPN and SVGIG (reference sequence). In DNA, the CDR3 is TGTGCCTGGAGTCCTCTCGGTTATAGCAATCAGCCCCAGCATTTT. Translated, it gives CAWSPLGYSNQPQHF.

The chain recombines TRBV15 with TRBJ2-1; D is unclear. Germline CDR1 and CDR2: LNHNV and YYDKDF (reference sequence). V lost 0 bases and J 5 bases, leaving 14 bases between the germline ends. There are 16 residues in the CDR3. CDR3 sequence: CATSRDPAGNNNEQFF. CDR3 nucleotides: TGTGCCACCAGCAGAGATCCCGCCGGTAACAACAATGAGCAGTTCTTC.

The chain couples TRBV2 to TRBJ2-7; D is unresolved. The CDR3 spans 14 residues. Germline CDR1 reads SNHLY; CDR2 reads FYNNEI. V shed 6 bases and J shed 6 bases, with 18 bases lying between them. The CDR3 spells CASSAADRVGEQYF. DNA for the CDR3: TGTGCCAGCAGCGCCGCGGACCGTGTTGGCGAGCAGTACTTC.

V is TRBV7-2 and J is TRBJ1-2, with TRBD1 as a possible D gene (5 bases). This CDR3 is 14 amino acids long. V was trimmed by 4 bases and J by 8 bases, leaving 17 bases between them. From germline, CDR1 is SGHTA and CDR2 FQGNSA. The CDR3 region is CASSSSRASGGYTF. The CDR3 DNA follows: TGTGCCAGCAGCTCCAGCAGGGCGTCTGGGGGCTACACCTTC.

J is TRBJ2-7 and V is TRBV7-3, with D maybe TRBD2 (6 bases). V lost 7 bases, J lost 3 bases, and 25 bases lay in between. Germline V gene lookup returns CDR1 SGHTA and CDR2 FQGTGA. The CDR3 spans 17 residues. CDR3 coding DNA: TGTGCCAGCACCCCCGGACCCAACCAGGGAGCGGGCTACGAGCAGTACTTC. As protein: CASTPGPNQGAGYEQYF. Filled out from reference TRBV7-3 and TRBJ2-7, the complete variable domain reads GAGVSQTPSNKVTEKGKYVELRCDPISGHTALYWYRQSLGQGPEFLIYFQGTGAADDSGLPNDRFFAVRPEGSVSTLKIQRTERGDSAVYLCASTPGPNQGAGYEQYFGPGTRLTVT.

The chain links TRBV14 to TRBJ2-2, with a possible D match to TRBD2 (5 bases). Between the trimmed V and J ends, which lost 4 bases and 5 bases, there was a span of 11 bases. The germline gives CDR1 SGHDN, CDR2 FVKESK. This CDR3 has 14 residues. Here the CDR3 reads CASSPFRRTGELFF. The CDR3 DNA reads as TGTGCCAGCAGCCCCTTTAGGAGGACCGGGGAGCTGTTTTTT.

CDR3 in DNA: TGTGCCATCAGTGATGGGGGAGGCAATGAGCAGTTCTTC. Translation: CAISDGGGNEQFF. The gene calls are TRBV10-3 and TRBJ2-1, with a weak D call TRBD2 (6 bases). Between the trimmed V and J ends, which lost 3 bases and 6 bases, there was a span of 9 bases. The length of the CDR3 is 13 residues. Germline V gene data show CDR1 as ENHRY and CDR2 as SYGVKD.